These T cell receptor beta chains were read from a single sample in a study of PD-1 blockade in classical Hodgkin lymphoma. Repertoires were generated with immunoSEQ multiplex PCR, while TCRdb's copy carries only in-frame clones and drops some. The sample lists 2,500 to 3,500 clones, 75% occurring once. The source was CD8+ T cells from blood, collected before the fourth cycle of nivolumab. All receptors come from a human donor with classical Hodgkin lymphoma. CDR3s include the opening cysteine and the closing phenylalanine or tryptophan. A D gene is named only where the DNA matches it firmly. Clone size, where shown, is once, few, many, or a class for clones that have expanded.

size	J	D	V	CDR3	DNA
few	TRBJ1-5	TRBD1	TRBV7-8	CASSLGQGANQPQHF	TGTGCCAGCAGCTTGGGACAGGGGGCCAATCAGCCCCAGCATTTT
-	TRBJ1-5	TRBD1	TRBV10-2	CASWDGDRGGPYQPQHF	TGCGCCAGCTGGGACGGGGACAGGGGAGGGCCCTATCAGCCCCAGCATTTT
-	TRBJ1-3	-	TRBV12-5	CASGLLSEGFSGNTIYF	TGTGCTAGTGGTTTGCTATCTGAGGGTTTCTCTGGAAACACCATATATTTT
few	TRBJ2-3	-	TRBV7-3	CASSLTGKTTDTQYF	TGTGCCAGCAGCTTAACGGGCAAGACCACAGATACGCAGTATTTT
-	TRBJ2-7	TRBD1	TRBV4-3	CASSQRTGREQYF	TGCGCCAGCAGCCAACGGACAGGGCGCGAGCAGTACTTC
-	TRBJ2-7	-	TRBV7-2	CASSLDFSYEQYF	TGTGCCAGCAGCTTAGACTTCTCCTACGAGCAGTACTTC
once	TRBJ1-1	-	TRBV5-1	CASSLRIQENTEAFF	TGCGCCAGCAGCTTGCGTATCCAGGAGAACACTGAAGCTTTCTTT
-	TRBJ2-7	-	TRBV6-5	CASSWARGEYEQYF	TGTGCCAGCAGTTGGGCCAGAGGGGAGTACGAGCAGTACTTC
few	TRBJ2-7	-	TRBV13	CASSLGYGGEQYF	TGTGCCAGCAGCTTAGGCTATGGAGGCGAGCAGTACTTC
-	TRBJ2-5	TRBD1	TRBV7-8	CASSPRLLGTGAQETQYF	TGTGCCAGCAGCCCCAGACTTTTAGGGACAGGGGCCCAAGAGACCCAGTACTTC
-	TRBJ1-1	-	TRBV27	CASTRDRNTEAFF	TGTGCCAGCACAAGGGACCGGAACACTGAAGCTTTCTTT
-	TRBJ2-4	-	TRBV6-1	CASSERQGLSKNIQYF	TGTGCCAGCAGTGAAAGGCAGGGGTTGTCCAAAAACATTCAGTACTTC
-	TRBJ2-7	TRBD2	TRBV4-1	CASSQDRTSGGREQYF	TGCGCCAGCAGCCAAGATCGGACTAGCGGGGGCCGTGAGCAGTACTTC
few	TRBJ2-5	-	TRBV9	CASSGPGYQETQYF	TGTGCCAGCAGTGGGCCTGGTTACCAAGAGACCCAGTACTTC
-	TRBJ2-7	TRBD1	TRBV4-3	CASSQAVETGVGYEQYF	TGCGCCAGCAGCCAAGCGGTCGAGACAGGGGTCGGTTACGAGCAGTACTTC
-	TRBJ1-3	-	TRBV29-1	CSAAGYPMSGNTIYF	TGCAGCGCAGCAGGGTATCCTATGTCTGGAAACACCATATATTTT
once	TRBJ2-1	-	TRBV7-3	CASSPGGSQSNEQFF	TGTGCCAGCAGCCCGGGTGGTAGCCAGTCCAATGAGCAGTTCTTC
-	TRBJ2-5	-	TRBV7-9	CASSPDAGREETQYF	TGTGCCAGCAGCCCCGACGCGGGACGAGAAGAGACCCAGTACTTC
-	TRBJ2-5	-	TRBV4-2	CASSRQLLQETQYF	TGTGCCAGCAGCCGCCAACTCTTACAAGAGACCCAGTACTTC
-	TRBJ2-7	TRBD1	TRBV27	CASSDWTGDYEQYF	TGTGCCAGCAGTGATTGGACAGGAGACTACGAGCAGTACTTC
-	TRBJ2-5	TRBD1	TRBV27	CASSTFHRGPQETQYF	TGTGCCAGCAGTACCTTCCACAGGGGCCCGCAAGAGACCCAGTACTTC
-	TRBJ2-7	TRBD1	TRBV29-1	CSVGGRGPYEQYF	TGCAGCGTTGGTGGCAGGGGGCCCTACGAGCAGTACTTC
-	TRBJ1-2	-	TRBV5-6	CASSLVAVGANYGYTF	TGTGCCAGCAGCTTGGTGGCAGTTGGAGCTAACTATGGCTACACCTTC
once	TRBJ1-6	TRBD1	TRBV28	CASSSRDRRYNSPLHF	TGTGCCAGCAGTAGCCGGGACAGGAGGTACAATTCACCCCTCCACTTT
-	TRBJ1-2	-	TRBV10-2	CASLRSYGYTF	TGCGCCAGCTTAAGGAGCTATGGCTACACCTTC
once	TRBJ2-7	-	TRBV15	CATSRDRGEEQYF	TGTGCCACCAGCAGAGATCGAGGGGAAGAGCAGTACTTC
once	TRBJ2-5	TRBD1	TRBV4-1	CASSHDRGLGEQYF	TGCGCCAGCAGCCACGACAGGGGGCTGGGTGAGCAGTACTTC
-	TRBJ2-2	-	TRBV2	CARGGNTGELFF	TGTGCCAGAGGGGGAAACACCGGGGAGCTGTTTTTT
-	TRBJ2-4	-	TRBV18	CASSPGNQAKNIQYF	TGTGCCAGCTCACCCGGGAACCAAGCCAAAAACATTCAGTACTTC
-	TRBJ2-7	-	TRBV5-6	CASSLAAGGSYEQYF	TGTGCCAGCAGCTTGGCTGCCGGGGGATCCTACGAGCAGTACTTC
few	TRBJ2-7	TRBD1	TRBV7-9	CASSYPTGFHEQYF	TGTGCCAGCAGCTATCCGACAGGGTTTCACGAGCAGTACTTC
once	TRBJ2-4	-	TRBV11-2	CASSPIGNIQYF	TGTGCCAGCAGCCCGATAGGGAACATTCAGTACTTC
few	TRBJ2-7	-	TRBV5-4	CASSQEVFRVIPPYEQYF	TGCGCCAGCAGCCAAGAGGTCTTTCGGGTCATCCCCCCCTACGAGCAGTACTTC
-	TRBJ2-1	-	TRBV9	CASSPRPGPNEQFF	TGTGCCAGCAGCCCTCGACCGGGACCGAATGAGCAGTTCTTC
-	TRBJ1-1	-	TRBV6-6	CASSSFAGADYESFF	TGTGCCAGCAGTTCATTCGCCGGGGCCGACTATGAATCTTTCTTT
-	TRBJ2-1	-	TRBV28	CASSLFALANHNEQFF	TGTGCCAGCAGTTTATTCGCGCTAGCGAACCACAATGAGCAGTTCTTC
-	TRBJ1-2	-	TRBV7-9	CASSLNGGIDGYTF	TGTGCCAGCAGCTTGAACGGGGGGATAGATGGCTACACCTTC
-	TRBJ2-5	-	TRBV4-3	CASSQDYAWGLLQETQYF	TGCGCCAGCAGCCAAGATTACGCCTGGGGACTCCTGCAAGAGACCCAGTACTTC
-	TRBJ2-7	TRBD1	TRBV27	CASSFSGTGGYEQYF	TGTGCCAGCAGTTTCTCCGGGACAGGGGGCTACGAGCAGTACTTC
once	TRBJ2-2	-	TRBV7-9	CASSLEPFSTGELFF	TGTGCCAGCAGCTTGGAACCATTTAGCACCGGGGAGCTGTTTTTT
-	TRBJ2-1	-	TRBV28	CASSLPDRYSYNEQFF	TGTGCCAGCAGTTTACCCGACAGGTACTCCTACAATGAGCAGTTCTTC
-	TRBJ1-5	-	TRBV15	CATSRRLAQHF	TGTGCCACCAGCAGGCGTTTGGCCCAGCATTTT
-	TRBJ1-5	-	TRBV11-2	CASSDGWGRGNQPQHF	TGTGCCAGCAGCGACGGTTGGGGGCGCGGCAATCAGCCCCAGCATTTT
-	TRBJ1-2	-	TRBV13	CASSSQTDKRGYTF	TGTGCCAGCAGCTCCCAGACCGACAAGCGAGGCTACACCTTC
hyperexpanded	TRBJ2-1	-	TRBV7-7	CASSLGLDSYNEQFF	TGTGCCAGCAGCTTGGGACTCGACTCCTACAATGAGCAGTTCTTC
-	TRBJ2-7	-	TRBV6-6	CASSWARGEYEQYF	TGTGCCAGCAGTTGGGCCAGAGGGGAGTACGAGCAGTACTTC